The 27 T cell receptor beta chains presented below share a single source sample, sequenced in a study of cytomegalovirus exposure and HLA in healthy donors (dated by TCRdb to 2017 to 2019). Receptor libraries were prepared by the immunoSEQ multiplex PCR assay. For the multiplex PCR, a mixture combining 60 forward primers for TCR Vbeta segments and 13 reverse primers for TCR Jbeta segments was used. Entries here come from immuneACCESS through TCRdb and include only in-frame sequences with V and J called. Some clones fail to appear in such tables; in the studies checked, an unresolved V gene covers under half of the shortfall, and the cause of the remainder is unknown. This sample comprises approximately 170,000 clones, approximately 83% of them detected only once. The top ten clones comprise 1.2% of the sample. The specimen sequenced was PBMCs. These receptors were collected from a boy under 10 years old in good health and CMV-seronegative.

J is TRBJ1-2 and V is TRBV19, with D possibly TRBD1 on 6 matching bases. The length of the CDR3 is 14 residues. V dropped 5 bases and J dropped 4 bases, with 14 bases sitting between them. The germline gives CDR1 LNHDA, CDR2 SQIVND (reference sequence). The CDR3 loop reads CASSPPGHIYGYTF. The CDR3 DNA follows: TGTGCCAGTAGTCCCCCGGGACACATCTATGGCTACACCTTC.

This clone was observed once. This rearrangement joins TRBV5-1 to TRBJ2-7; tentatively, D is TRBD2 (5 bases). This CDR3 spans 15 amino acids. The V gene's germline CDR1 is SGHRS and CDR2 YFSETQ. Trimming left V 2 bases short and J 4 bases short, with 16 bases between. The CDR3 nucleotides are TGCGCCAGCAGCTTCGGGCGAGGACGGACTTACGAGCAGTACTTC. This gives the protein CASSFGRGRTYEQYF.

The chain combines TRBV28 with TRBJ1-2; 9 bases match TRBD1. The J segment lost 7 bases and the V segment lost 5 bases, leaving 11 bases of the junction unmatched. Germline loops: CDR1 MDHEN, CDR2 SYDVKM. CDR3 length: 15 amino acids. The CDR3 DNA reads TGTGCCAGCAGTCTCGAGGGACAGGGTATAGGTGGCTACACCTTC. This sequence encodes CASSLEGQGIGGYTF.

This chain uses TRBV7-2 with TRBJ1-2; 8 bases line up with TRBD1. The CDR3 covers 15 residues. Germline V gives CDR1 SGHTA, CDR2 FQGNSA. After removal of 5 bases from V and 4 bases from J, the junction contained 9 bases not matched to a gene. CDR3 in DNA: TGTGCCAGCAGCGCTACGGGACAGGAGCCCTATGGCTACACCTTC. Its protein product is CASSATGQEPYGYTF.

This chain uses TRBV2 with TRBJ1-2; 7 nucleotides match TRBD1. V trimming: 6 bases; J trimming: 2 bases; junction bases outside the gene matches: 6. CDR3 length: 14 residues. Germline V gene sequence: CDR1 SNHLY, CDR2 FYNNEI. CDR3: CASSPTGQNYGYTF. Written as DNA, the CDR3 is TGTGCCAGCAGCCCGACAGGGCAAAACTATGGCTACACCTTC. The full variable domain, completed using reference TRBV2 and TRBJ1-2, is EPEVTQTPSHQVTQMGQEVILRCVPISNHLYFYWYRQILGQKVEFLVSFYNNEISEKSEIFDDQFSVERPDGSNFTLKIRSTKLEDSAMYFCASSPTGQNYGYTFGSGTRLTVV.

The chain is built from TRBV13 and TRBJ2-1, with 7 bases identical to TRBD1. After removal of 5 bases from V and 8 bases from J, the junction contained 9 bases not matched to a gene. The CDR3 is 14 amino acids. The germline CDR1 and CDR2 sequences are PRHDT and FYEKMQ (reference sequence). CDR3 sequence: CASSRPTGLDEQFF. CDR3 nucleotides: TGTGCCAGCAGCCGCCCGACAGGGCTCGATGAGCAGTTCTTC. Based on the CDR3 plus reference TRBV13 and TRBJ2-1, the full variable domain is AAGVIQSPRHLIKEKRETATLKCYPIPRHDTVYWYQQGPGQDPQFLISFYEKMQSDKGSIPDRFSAQQFSDYHSELNMSSLELGDSALYFCASSRPTGLDEQFFGPGTRLTVL.

This rearrangement joins TRBV30 to TRBJ1-2; 7 bases are shared with TRBD1. The germline V gene encodes CDR1 GTSNPN and CDR2 SVGIG (reference sequence). The CDR3 is made up of 16 amino acids. The junction had 13 bases not matched to a gene; V was cut back by 2 bases and J by 4 bases. The CDR3 DNA reads TGTGCCTGGAGTCAGGGGGACCTAAAGTTCAGCTATGGCTACACCTTC. Residues: CAWSQGDLKFSYGYTF.

The chain joins TRBV4-1 to TRBJ1-1, with 7 bases matching TRBD1. The CDR3 extends over 15 amino acids. Trimming at V came to 3 bases and at J to 5 bases, leaving 9 bases not matched to a gene. The germline V gene has CDR1 MGHRA and CDR2 YSYEKL. This CDR3 reads CASSQWAGGKTEAFF. The CDR3 DNA sequence: TGCGCCAGCAGCCAGTGGGCAGGGGGTAAGACTGAAGCTTTCTTT.

The chain couples TRBV19 to TRBJ1-2, with 10 bases that match TRBD1. Trimming removed 3 bases from V and 3 bases from J; junction bases left unmatched: 7. The CDR3 length is 16 residues. The germline gives CDR1 LNHDA, CDR2 SQIVND (reference sequence). The CDR3 is CASSIGTGVVDYGYTF. DNA for the CDR3: TGTGCCAGTAGTATTGGGACAGGGGTAGTGGACTATGGCTACACCTTC.

The rearrangement links TRBV6-5 to TRBJ1-2; D possibly corresponds to TRBD1 (5 bases). This CDR3 spans 12 amino acids. V was shortened by 9 bases and J by 1 base, with 9 bases between the two germline ends. Germline CDR1 MNHEY, CDR2 SVGAGI. The CDR3 DNA follows: TGTGCCAGTACCGACAGTAACTATGGCTACACCTTC. It codes for CASTDSNYGYTF.

V and J are TRBV2 and TRBJ1-3; no clear D gene. Per the germline V gene, CDR1 is SNHLY and CDR2 is FYNNEI. V lost 3 bases to trimming and J lost 0 bases, with 18 bases between them. This CDR3 is built from 18 residues. The CDR3: CASSDGDGYTYSGNTIYF. DNA of the CDR3: TGTGCCAGCAGTGACGGGGATGGGTACACCTACTCTGGAAACACCATATATTTT.

The chain uses TRBV7-9 and TRBJ1-2, with a tentative D call TRBD1 (6 bases). The ends were cut back, 10 bases at V and 1 base at J, with 25 bases in the middle. The germline gives CDR1 SEHNR, CDR2 FQNEAQ (reference sequence). The CDR3 consists of 17 residues. The CDR3 spells CAIQPMPHTGINYGYTF. The CDR3 nucleotides are TGTGCCATCCAGCCCATGCCCCACACAGGGATTAACTATGGCTACACCTTC.

This chain joins TRBV6-6 and TRBJ1-1; no clear D gene. Germline loops: CDR1 MNHNY, CDR2 SVGAGI (reference sequence). V lost 7 bases to trimming and J lost 1 base, with 10 bases between them. The CDR3 is 13 amino acids. The CDR3 DNA sequence: TGTGCCAGCAAAAAAGCCCAGAACACTGAAGCTTTCTTT. Encoded protein: CASKKAQNTEAFF.

The chain carries TRBV10-1 and TRBJ2-7, with unresolved D. V was pared by 8 bases and J by 3 bases, with 8 bases between. CDR3 size: 11 residues. The germline V gene encodes CDR1 WNHNN and CDR2 SYGVQD (reference sequence). The CDR3 spells CASLFYYEQYF. The CDR3, as DNA: TGCGCCAGCTTATTCTACTACGAGCAGTACTTC.

The chain couples TRBV11-2 to TRBJ2-5; D gene unclear. Germline CDR1 reads SGHAT; CDR2 reads FQNNGV. This CDR3 contains 11 residues. V lost 4 bases and J lost 5, with 5 bases in between. The CDR3 bases are TGTGCCAGCAGCTACACCGAGACCCAGTACTTC. As protein: CASSYTETQYF.

The J gene is TRBJ1-1, the V gene TRBV25-1; 7 positions agree with TRBD1. The CDR3 is 15 amino acids. Per the germline V gene, CDR1 is MGHDK and CDR2 is SYGVNS. Trimming removed 3 bases from V and 3 bases from J; junction bases left unmatched: 7. The CDR3 DNA sequence: TGTGCCAGCAGTGATACAGGGGAAAGGGACACTGAAGCTTTCTTT. Translating it yields CASSDTGERDTEAFF.

J is TRBJ2-1 and V is TRBV15, with 10 positions matching TRBD2. Germline assignment: CDR1 LNHNV and CDR2 YYDKDF (reference sequence). The CDR3 covers 16 residues. Trimming cost V 0 bases and J 7 bases; bases outside gene matches: 6. CDR3 loop: CATSRDKASGGNEQFF. DNA for the CDR3: TGTGCCACCAGCAGAGATAAGGCTAGCGGGGGAAATGAGCAGTTCTTC.

This chain uses TRBV30 with TRBJ1-6; the D gene is possibly TRBD1 (5 bases). With 0 bases removed from V and 0 bases from J, the gap between germline ends came to 12 bases. The CDR3 totals 17 residues. Germline V gene sequence: CDR1 GTSNPN, CDR2 SVGIG (reference sequence). The CDR3: CAWSVGGQRSYNSPLHF. CDR3 in DNA: TGTGCCTGGAGTGTAGGCGGACAACGCTCCTATAATTCACCCCTCCACTTT. Complete variable domain (other parts from reference TRBV30 and TRBJ1-6): SQTIHQWPATLVQPVGSPLSLECTVEGTSNPNLYWYRQAAGRGLQLLFYSVGIGQISSEVPQNLSASRPQDRQFILSSKKLLLSDSGFYLCAWSVGGQRSYNSPLHFGNGTRLTVT.

The V and J genes are TRBV5-1 and TRBJ2-5; 15 bases fit TRBD2. The CDR3 length is 19 residues. Germline CDR1 is SGHRS and CDR2 is YFSETQ. Losses at the gene ends were 4 bases for V and 2 bases for J; bases not matched to a gene: 12. Here the CDR3 reads CASSGGLAGGPGGQETQYF. For the CDR3, the DNA is TGCGCCAGCAGCGGCGGACTAGCGGGGGGGCCCGGGGGTCAAGAGACCCAGTACTTC.

The chain couples TRBV11-2 to TRBJ1-3, with 8 bases identical to TRBD1. V was pared by 2 bases and J by 4 bases, with 4 bases of the junction left unmatched. This CDR3 region has 15 residues. From germline, CDR1 is SGHAT and CDR2 FQNNGV. Written as DNA, the CDR3 is TGTGCCAGCAGCTTAATACAGGGGGTCGGAAACACCATATATTTT. The encoded protein is CASSLIQGVGNTIYF.

This clone was seen more than once but under ten times. The gene calls are TRBV30 and TRBJ1-3; D is possibly TRBD1 (5 bases). V was clipped by 5 bases and J by 4 bases, with 15 bases between them. This CDR3 region has 14 residues. CDR1 is GTSNPN, CDR2 SVGIG, per germline (reference sequence). The CDR3 DNA reads TGTGCCTGGGGGGCCTCCAGCTCAGGAAACACCATATATTTT. Protein sequence: CAWGASSSGNTIYF.

Only one count was recorded for this clone. The chain recombines TRBV5-1 with TRBJ1-6, with D unresolved. The CDR3 loop spans 14 amino acids. Per the germline V gene, CDR1 is SGHRS and CDR2 is YFSETQ. V lost 6 bases and J 4 bases, leaving 11 bases between the germline ends. This chain's CDR3 is CASKEASYNSPLHF. CDR3 DNA: TGCGCCAGCAAGGAGGCCTCTTATAATTCACCCCTCCACTTT.

The chain joins TRBV4-3 to TRBJ1-1; no definite D call. The CDR3 is 16 amino acids. Germline V lookup: CDR1 LGHNA, CDR2 YSLEER. Trimming removed 0 bases at V and 1 base at J, with 12 bases between. The CDR3 DNA reads TGCGCCAGCAGCCAAGATGTTCTGGAGGGGAACACTGAAGCTTTCTTT. Residues: CASSQDVLEGNTEAFF.

The rearrangement uses TRBV7-6 and TRBJ1-1; the D gene is possibly TRBD1 (5 bases). V dropped 3 bases and J dropped 3 bases, with 14 bases sitting between them. Germline V gene data show CDR1 as SGHVS and CDR2 as FNYEAQ. The CDR3 totals 15 residues. CDR3 bases: TGTGCCAGCAGCTTTTTTGCGGGGCTGTACACTGAAGCTTTCTTT. This sequence encodes CASSFFAGLYTEAFF.

This clone has a handful of counts. This rearrangement joins TRBV13 to TRBJ2-1; 7 nucleotides align to TRBD1. The CDR3 covers 17 residues. V lost 3 bases, J lost 7 bases, and 15 bases stayed unmatched. Germline CDR1 and CDR2: PRHDT and FYEKMQ (reference sequence). This CDR3 is CASSFREQGLLLNEQFF. CDR3 DNA: TGTGCCAGCAGCTTTAGAGAACAGGGGCTCTTATTGAATGAGCAGTTCTTC. Variable domain in full (rest from reference TRBV13 and TRBJ2-1): AAGVIQSPRHLIKEKRETATLKCYPIPRHDTVYWYQQGPGQDPQFLISFYEKMQSDKGSIPDRFSAQQFSDYHSELNMSSLELGDSALYFCASSFREQGLLLNEQFFGPGTRLTVL.

This clone was picked up one time. The gene calls are TRBV7-8 and TRBJ2-3; 7 nucleotides match TRBD1. Germline assignment: CDR1 SGHVS and CDR2 FQNEAQ. Trimming cost V 1 base and J 8 bases; bases outside gene matches: 18. The length of the CDR3 is 18 residues. This chain's CDR3 is CASSLGTGVGQGFFTQYF. The CDR3 DNA reads as TGTGCCAGCAGCTTAGGAACAGGGGTCGGGCAGGGTTTTTTTACGCAGTATTTT.

Points on this clone: The same CDR3 can be traced to other DNA sequences in this sample. The rearrangement uses TRBV5-4 and TRBJ1-1; 7 bases map to TRBD1. Trimming took 1 base from V and 0 from J; bases not matched to a gene: 0. Germline lookup yields CDR1 SGHNT and CDR2 YYREEE (reference sequence). This CDR3 region has 14 residues. The CDR3 DNA reads TGTGCCAGCAGCTTGCAGGGGGTGAACACTGAAGCTTTCTTT. This sequence encodes CASSLQGVNTEAFF.